This TCR beta chain appears in the sequencing data of a study of shared clonotypes between healthy human individuals. Overall study context: In total, the donors were a couple of women and a few men aged 18 to 49. Plates per donor: three CD4 naive, three CD4 memory, two CD8 naive, one CD8 memory.

The CDR3 has 13 amino acids. V lost 6 bases and J lost 4; bases outside the gene matches: 7. Germline CDR1 and CDR2: SQVTM and ANQGSEA. Replicate sorted-subset PCRs were loaded with around 200 ng DNA, about 31,000 T cell genomes. The repertoire was sequenced with immunoSEQ multiplex PCR; TCRdb's copy has only in-frame clones and lacks some. Seen here are about 2,500,000 clones, just over 90% observed once, and the top ten hold 0.11% to 0.15%. All participating donors were Caucasian adults from Nashville, Tennessee. The specimen sequenced was naive CD4+ T cells sorted from blood. Sample subset: CD45RA+ positively selected. This clonotype was obtained from a man aged 18 to 29 in good health. The gene calls are TRBV29-1 and TRBJ1-2, with 8 nucleotides matching TRBD1. DNA for the CDR3: TGCAGCGTGGGACAGGCTGGCGGCTATGGCTACACCTTC. Translating it yields CSVGQAGGYGYTF.